The TCR beta chain described here comes from a study of T cells in Graves' hyperthyroidism and ophthalmopathy. The CDR3 sequence is 13 residues long. Trimming removed 5 bases from V and 6 bases from J, with 14 bases in between. The V gene's germline CDR1 is MNHEY and CDR2 SVGAGI. This clonotype came up many times. Amplification of TCR beta CDR3 regions was performed using RNA transcripts as template. The primer set for the first-round RT-PCR of the TCR CDR3 was HTBI. MiXCR, run by TCRdb on the multiplex PCR reads, gives a single entry per CDR3 protein. In the table there are some 250,000 distinct CDR3 sequences, less than 15% of which are singletons.

The rearrangement links TRBV6-5 to TRBJ2-7; the D is unclear. What was sequenced was blood. This TCR came from a middle-aged woman with Graves' hyperthyroidism that later progressed to Graves' ophthalmopathy. The CDR3 reads CASSPAGIREQYF. CDR3 sequence (DNA): TGTGCCAGCAGTCCCGCAGGTATTCGCGAGCAGTACTTC.